This TCR beta chain was captured in a study of persistence of HIV-infected CD4 T cells. Study conclusions and caveats: Proviral oligoclonality tracked with TCR oligoclonality within the same sorted cells.

Cells were stimulated nonspecifically with anti-CD3/anti-CD28 magnetic beads. Responding CD4+ T cells were sorted by upregulation of both CD40 ligand and CD69. Regarding this clone: The antigen remains unidentified.

Germline assignment: CDR1 LNHDA and CDR2 SQIVND (reference sequence). V was clipped by 9 bases and J by 11 bases, with 17 bases between them. The length of the CDR3 is 13 residues. The libraries were made with immunoSEQ version 4 in survey mode. The assay was immunoSEQ multiplex PCR, and TCRdb's table has in-frame clones only and misses some. The table lists tens of thousands of clones, approximately 90% of them singletons. The material sequenced was CD4+ T cells sorted from PBMCs after roughly 18-hour stimulation, taken from a patient who received antiretroviral therapy. The clonotype originates from an adult woman with HIV who was CMV-seropositive. This chain joins TRBV19 and TRBJ1-6, with D possibly being TRBD1 (5 bases). In DNA form, the CDR3 reads TGTGCCAGCCGGGACCGTTCGGTGGCACCCCTCCACTTT. Protein: CASRDRSVAPLHF.